This TCR beta chain was profiled in a study of human T cells and chemical hapten exposure. Library preparation tagged each individual cDNA molecule with a unique molecular identifier. TCRdb re-derived calls from the RACE reads in MiXCR, one entry per CDR3 protein. The table has fewer than 300,000 distinct CDR3 sequences, 7% to 10% seen once. The time point is: pre-sensitization, week 0. The treatment is: therapeutic diphenylcyclopropenone sensitization with weekly scalp DPC. The V end lost 6 bases, the J end lost 0 bases, and 9 bases lay between the germline ends. This CDR3 has 13 amino acids. Germline V gene data show CDR1 as DFQATT and CDR2 as SNEGSKA (reference sequence). This clonotype was counted between two and nine times.

The chain has TRBV20-1 and TRBJ1-5, with D unclear. The source material was whole blood, sampled in connection with sensitization to the hapten diphenylcyclopropenone (DPC). The receptor was derived from a woman aged 40-49 years with alopecia areata. Some clones in this sample may be carry-over from other donors' samples. The DNA of the CDR3 is TGCAGTGCCTGGACGGGTAGCAATCAGCCCCAGCATTTT. Translation gives CSAWTGSNQPQHF.